A single sample gave rise to the 28 T cell receptor beta chains below, sequenced in a study of T cell repertoires in cytomegalovirus infection. Using its own MiXCR run on the reads, TCRdb lists one record per CDR3 protein. Of 300,000 to 400,000 distinct CDR3 sequences listed, 25% to 30% are singletons. Antigens for these TCRs are unknown. The input for sequencing was cultured PBMCs, taken from culture after CMV antigen stimulation. The receptors derive from a human donor in good health (CMV status not recorded). Some clones in this sample may be carry-over from other donors' samples.

The chain combines TRBV12-3 or TRBV12-4 with TRBJ1-1, with unresolved D. The CDR3 is 12 residues long. V shed 5 bases and J shed 9 bases, with 13 bases lying between them. The CDR3 DNA reads TGTGCCAGCAGTGAGACGAAATTTAAAGCTTTCTTT. Amino acids: CASSETKFKAFF.

Ten or more counts support this clonotype. V and J are TRBV7-3 and TRBJ2-1, with TRBD1 matching over 10 bases. The CDR3 is made up of 15 amino acids. Germline V gene sequence: CDR1 SGHTA, CDR2 FQGTGA. Unmatched junction bases numbered 5, after V lost 4 bases and J lost 5 bases. CDR3 amino acids: CASSSDRGHNNEQFF. The CDR3 coding sequence is TGTGCCAGCAGCTCAGACAGGGGGCATAACAATGAGCAGTTCTTC.

The rearrangement joins TRBV20-1 to TRBJ2-7; 15 bases align to TRBD2. The J segment lost 5 bases and the V segment lost 3 bases, leaving 8 bases of the junction unmatched. The CDR3 runs 16 residues. Germline assignment: CDR1 DFQATT and CDR2 SNEGSKA (reference sequence). DNA for the CDR3: TGCAGTGCTAGGAAAGGGACTAGCGGGAGGTACAACGAGCAGTACTTC. Translation: CSARKGTSGRYNEQYF.

The chain links TRBV7-6 to TRBJ1-2; no firm D call. The CDR3 runs 14 residues. Deletions cut 6 bases from V and 8 bases from J, with 19 bases between. Germline loops: CDR1 SGHVS, CDR2 FNYEAQ. The CDR3 DNA is TGTGCCAGCAGGCGCTCGGGCTCCTACTGGGGCTACACCTTC. Translation: CASRRSGSYWGYTF.

V usage is TRBV20-1 and J usage is TRBJ2-7; D tentatively reads TRBD1 or TRBD2 (6 bases each). The CDR3 totals 15 residues. Germline CDR1 and CDR2: DFQATT and SNEGSKA (reference sequence). Deletions cut 6 bases from V and 2 bases from J, with 20 bases between. The CDR3 nucleotides read TGCAGTGCCGAGGGGGGCGGCGAATCCACCTACGAGCAGTACTTC. This translates into CSAEGGGESTYEQYF.

The rearrangement joins TRBV20-1 to TRBJ2-4; 10 bases fit TRBD1. Unmatched junction bases numbered 9, after V lost 6 bases and J lost 1 base. Germline CDR1 is DFQATT and CDR2 is SNEGSKA (reference sequence). The CDR3 is 16 amino acids. CDR3 region: CSALRGTGDAKNIQYF. In DNA form, the CDR3 reads TGCAGTGCCCTTAGAGGGACAGGGGACGCCAAAAACATTCAGTACTTC.

J is TRBJ2-1 and V is TRBV12-3 or TRBV12-4; TRBD2 aligns across 8 bases. The J call is doubtful: the DNA matches TRBJ2-7 better. This CDR3 contains 15 residues. The CDR3 nucleotides read TGTGCCAGCAGTTTGGCGGGGGGTCCGGGGAGTGAGCAGTACTTC. This sequence encodes CASSLAGGPGSEQYF.

This rearrangement joins TRBV9 to TRBJ1-2; D ambiguous. Germline-derived CDR1 and CDR2 are SGDLS and YYNGEE. Between the trimmed V and J ends, which lost 0 bases and 6 bases, there was a span of 18 bases. The CDR3 is 16 amino acids. The CDR3 bases are TGTGCCAGCAGCGTAGAGTCACACAAAGAAGAAGATGGCTACACCTTC. Its protein product is CASSVESHKEEDGYTF.

This clonotype was recorded many times. This chain connects TRBV7-8 to TRBJ1-1, with 8 positions matching TRBD1. Looked up from germline, CDR1 is SGHVS and CDR2 is FQNEAQ. This CDR3 has 16 residues. V lost 5 bases, J lost 5 bases, and 13 bases stayed unmatched. This CDR3 is CASSPSRDRSRTEAFF. The CDR3 bases are TGTGCCAGCAGCCCCTCTCGGGACAGGTCAAGGACTGAAGCTTTCTTT.

The chain employs TRBV6-2 or TRBV6-3 and TRBJ2-5; no clear D gene. This CDR3 contains 13 residues. Germline lookup yields CDR1 MNHEY and CDR2 SVGEGT. Trimming left V 4 bases short and J 4 bases short, with 10 bases between. The CDR3: CASSSASVETQYF. In DNA, the CDR3 is TGTGCCAGCAGTTCAGCATCCGTAGAGACCCAGTACTTC.

This clonotype was counted only a few times. The J gene is TRBJ1-1, the V gene TRBV6-2 or TRBV6-3; D is unresolved. This CDR3 comprises 19 residues. V shed 4 bases and J shed 0 bases, with 24 bases lying between them. Germline V gene lookup returns CDR1 MNHEY and CDR2 SVGEGT. CDR3 region: CASSFPSWTANPMNTEAFF. DNA for the CDR3: TGTGCCAGCAGTTTCCCTTCCTGGACCGCCAACCCTATGAACACTGAAGCTTTCTTT.

The table lists this clonotype with a few counts. The rearrangement uses TRBV6-2 or TRBV6-3 and TRBJ2-1; 10 bases are shared with TRBD1. V was clipped by 6 bases and J by 9 bases; unmatched bases: 8. The CDR3 runs 14 residues. Germline V gives CDR1 MNHEY, CDR2 SVGEGT. The CDR3 spells CASRAGTGEIEQFF. Written as DNA, the CDR3 is TGTGCCAGCAGAGCCGGGACAGGGGAGATTGAGCAGTTCTTC.

The chain links TRBV7-2 to TRBJ1-2; D is ambiguous. The ends were cut back, 2 bases at V and 1 base at J, with 5 bases in the middle. Germline assignment: CDR1 SGHTA and CDR2 FQGNSA. The CDR3 is 13 residues long. CDR3 nucleotide sequence: TGTGCCAGCAGCTTAAAAGTTAACTATGGCTACACCTTC. Translation gives CASSLKVNYGYTF.

The genes are TRBV6-8 and TRBJ2-3, with no clear D. CDR3 size: 13 residues. Trimming removed 10 bases from V and 6 bases from J, with 17 bases in between. Germline V CDR1 and CDR2: MNHGY, SAAAGT. This chain's CDR3 is CATWVRRRDTQYF. The CDR3 DNA sequence: TGTGCCACCTGGGTACGGCGGCGGGATACGCAGTATTTT.

V is TRBV18 and J is TRBJ2-1; 7 bases line up with TRBD2. CDR3 length equals 16 residues. V trimming: 0 bases; J trimming: 7 bases; junction bases outside the gene matches: 9. CDR1 is KGHSH, CDR2 LQKENI, per germline. DNA for the CDR3: TGTGCCAGCTCACCACCCGCGGGAGCTGCAGTTAATGAGCAGTTCTTC. The encoded protein is CASSPPAGAAVNEQFF.

The rearrangement links TRBV27 to TRBJ2-7, with D possibly matching TRBD2 (5 bases). The CDR3 loop spans 14 amino acids. Trimming removed 6 bases from V and 8 bases from J, with 20 bases in between. CDR1 and CDR2 from the germline V gene are MNHEY and SMNVEV (reference sequence). The CDR3 nucleotides read TGTGCCAGCAGAGCTGGAGGCCTATCTACACAGCAGTACTTC. It yields the protein CASRAGGLSTQQYF.

This chain joins TRBV18 and TRBJ1-2; D remains unclear. This CDR3 has 14 residues. Trimming stripped 4 bases from V and 1 base from J, with 10 bases between. Germline-derived CDR1 and CDR2 are KGHSH and LQKENI. CDR3 nucleotide sequence: TGTGCCAGCTCACTAAACCGTCTTAACTATGGCTACACCTTC. This translates into CASSLNRLNYGYTF.

This clonotype was seen only a few times. V usage is TRBV7-9 and J usage is TRBJ2-5; tentatively, D is TRBD1 (6 bases). The CDR3 consists of 13 residues. The V end lost 5 bases, the J end lost 5 bases, and 12 bases lay between the germline ends. Germline lookup yields CDR1 SEHNR and CDR2 FQNEAQ (reference sequence). In nucleotides, the CDR3 is TGTGCCAGCAGCCCGGGACACCGGGAGACCCAGTACTTC. It is translated as CASSPGHRETQYF.

This rearrangement joins TRBV10-3 to TRBJ2-1; TRBD2 aligns across 11 bases. Germline CDR1 reads ENHRY; CDR2 reads SYGVKD. CDR3 length: 15 amino acids. The V gene end was trimmed by 6 bases and the J gene end by 7 bases; junction bases not matched to a gene: 8. This CDR3 is CAISPASGRTNEQFF. The CDR3, as DNA: TGTGCCATCAGCCCCGCTAGCGGGAGGACTAATGAGCAGTTCTTC.

V usage is TRBV12-3 or TRBV12-4 and J usage is TRBJ1-1; 9 bases match TRBD1. The V gene end was trimmed by 5 bases and the J gene end by 10 bases; junction bases not matched to a gene: 11. This CDR3 has 14 residues. The CDR3 bases are TGTGCCAGCAGTCTCGGGACAGGGATCCCGGGAGCTTTCTTT. This gives the protein CASSLGTGIPGAFF.

J is TRBJ2-1 and V is TRBV5-1, with D perhaps assigned TRBD1 or TRBD2 (5 bases each). There are 17 residues in the CDR3. In germline, CDR1 is SGHRS, CDR2 YFSETQ. V was pared by 3 bases and J by 4 bases, with 20 bases between. CDR3 loop: CASSSSGRTPIYNEQFF. CDR3 nucleotides: TGCGCCAGCAGCTCCTCGGGGCGGACGCCTATTTACAATGAGCAGTTCTTC.

This clonotype was observed many times. This rearrangement joins TRBV7-9 to TRBJ1-6; the match to TRBD1 covers 9 bases. V lost 5 bases, J lost 6 bases, and 5 bases stayed unmatched. The CDR3 totals 15 residues. Germline V gives CDR1 SEHNR, CDR2 FQNEAQ (reference sequence). The CDR3 sequence: CASSRDRAGNSPLHF. CDR3 bases: TGTGCCAGCAGCCGGGACAGGGCCGGTAATTCACCCCTCCACTTT.

The chain couples TRBV28 to TRBJ1-1; tentatively, D is TRBD1 (5 bases). CDR3 length: 14 amino acids. V was pared by 5 bases and J by 0 bases, with 10 bases between. Per germline, CDR1 MDHEN and CDR2 SYDVKM. For the CDR3, the DNA is TGTGCCAGCAGTGCTGGACACTTGAACACTGAAGCTTTCTTT. It codes for CASSAGHLNTEAFF. The whole variable domain, remainder taken from reference TRBV28 and TRBJ1-1, is DVKVTQSSRYLVKRTGEKVFLECVQDMDHENMFWYRQDPGLGLRLIYFSYDVKMKEKGDIPEGYSVSREKKERFSLILESASTNQTSMYLCASSAGHLNTEAFFGQGTRLTVV.

This clonotype came up a few times. This sequence joins TRBV19 and TRBJ1-1, with D possibly matching TRBD1 (5 bases). Germline values: CDR1 LNHDA, CDR2 SQIVND (reference sequence). The CDR3 length is 15 residues. Trimming removed 5 bases from V and 5 bases from J, with 18 bases in between. CDR3 sequence: CASSYGGRGGTEAFF. The CDR3 nucleotides are TGTGCCAGTAGTTACGGGGGACGAGGTGGGACTGAAGCTTTCTTT.

This clonotype showed up just once. The rearrangement uses TRBV6-8 and TRBJ1-3; D is unresolved. In germline, CDR1 is MNHGY, CDR2 SAAAGT. V was pared by 2 bases and J by 4 bases, with 18 bases between. The CDR3 extends over 17 amino acids. CDR3 sequence reads: CASSYSSSVVHGNTIYF. The CDR3 nucleotides are TGTGCCAGCAGTTACAGCTCCTCGGTAGTACACGGAAACACCATATATTTT.

The rearrangement uses TRBV12-3 or TRBV12-4 and TRBJ1-2; a weak D match, TRBD1 (6 bases). The CDR3 is 15 residues long. The germline V and J ends were trimmed by 5 bases and 4 bases, with 17 bases remaining between them. The CDR3 DNA follows: TGTGCCAGCAGTCCGGAGACAGGAATCGCCTATGGCTACACCTTC. Encoded protein: CASSPETGIAYGYTF.

This chain links TRBV19 with TRBJ1-1; TRBD1 might be the D (5 bases). The CDR3 has 14 amino acids. The germline V and J ends were trimmed by 7 bases and 1 base, with 13 bases remaining between them. Germline-derived CDR1 and CDR2 are LNHDA and SQIVND (reference sequence). The CDR3 loop is CASNPGRRNTEAFF. CDR3 nucleotides: TGTGCCAGTAACCCGGGACGGAGGAACACTGAAGCTTTCTTT.

The chain links TRBV10-3 to TRBJ1-1; no clear D gene. Per the germline V gene, CDR1 is ENHRY and CDR2 is SYGVKD. CDR3 length: 14 residues. V was clipped by 6 bases and J by 0 bases, with 11 bases between them. CDR3 nucleotides: TGTGCCATCAGAGGAGATTCCATGAACACTGAAGCTTTCTTT. Protein sequence: CAIRGDSMNTEAFF.